The 10 T cell receptor beta chains presented below share a single source sample, sequenced in a study of T cells expressing NK-cell markers. Reprocessing the 5' RACE reads, TCRdb reports a single entry for every CDR3 protein and omits DNA. The record lists 500,000 to 700,000 distinct CDR3 sequences, of which the ten most abundant hold 3% to 4.5%. Material for sequencing was blood T cells: a sorted CD56 or NKG2C T cell subset, CD4+ or CD8+ T cells, or bulk PBMC T cells (not recorded which). Source of these receptors: a young man in good health.

This chain connects TRBV5-5 to TRBJ2-1. CDR3 length equals 12 residues. The germline gives CDR1 SGHKS, CDR2 YYEKEE (reference sequence). The CDR3 spells CASMVRHNEQFF.

This chain joins TRBV5-1 and TRBJ2-5. Germline V CDR1 and CDR2: SGHRS, YFSETQ. This CDR3 contains 15 residues. CDR3 sequence: CASSLGAATVETQYF.

The chain has TRBV12-3 or TRBV12-4 and TRBJ1-2; TCRdb's assignment of TRBD1 cannot be checked, as there is no DNA. The CDR3 contains 13 residues. The CDR3 loop reads CASRDRGDYGYTF.

The CDR3 here is CASRQGGNNEQFF. The chain carries TRBV4-1 and TRBJ2-1. Germline loops: CDR1 MGHRA, CDR2 YSYEKL. The CDR3 spans 13 residues.

This chain uses TRBV5-1 with TRBJ2-7; TCRdb reports TRBD1, a call that lacks DNA to check it against. The CDR3 extends over 15 amino acids. Germline CDR1 SGHRS, CDR2 YFSETQ. CDR3 sequence reads: CASRETGTSSYEQYF.

This chain links TRBV21-1 with TRBJ1-5; TCRdb names TRBD1, which stays unverified in the absence of DNA. TRBV21-1 is recorded as a pseudogene. This CDR3 is built from 15 residues. This CDR3 is CASSKGQREIRPQHF.

The V gene is TRBV7-2, the J gene TRBJ1-2; TCRdb indicates TRBD1, and absent DNA this call remains unverified. CDR1 SGHTA and CDR2 FQGNSA come from the germline V gene. The CDR3 consists of 15 residues. CDR3 sequence: CASSQARGRGYGYTF.

The chain joins TRBV24-1 to TRBJ2-2; TCRdb's assignment of TRBD1 cannot be checked, as there is no DNA. Germline lookup yields CDR1 KGHDR and CDR2 SFDVKD. The length of the CDR3 is 18 residues. The CDR3 protein is CATSDSSRSQRNTGELFF.

This chain uses TRBV7-2 with TRBJ2-5; the D call from TCRdb, TRBD2, cannot be confirmed without DNA. CDR3 length: 16 residues. Germline assignment: CDR1 SGHTA and CDR2 FQGNSA. CDR3 loop: CASSLGPLAGGETQYF. The full variable domain, completed using reference TRBV7-2 and TRBJ2-5, is GAGVSQSPSNKVTEKGKDVELRCDPISGHTALYWYRQSLGQGLEFLIYFQGNSAPDKSGLPSDRFSAERTGGSVSTLTIQRTQQEDSAVYLCASSLGPLAGGETQYFGPGTRLLVL.

The chain carries TRBV20-1 and TRBJ2-4; TCRdb proposes TRBD1, but this gene call is untestable without DNA. This CDR3 region has 14 residues. Germline CDR1 is DFQATT and CDR2 is SNEGSKA (reference sequence). The CDR3: CSAPPLEQGNIQYF.